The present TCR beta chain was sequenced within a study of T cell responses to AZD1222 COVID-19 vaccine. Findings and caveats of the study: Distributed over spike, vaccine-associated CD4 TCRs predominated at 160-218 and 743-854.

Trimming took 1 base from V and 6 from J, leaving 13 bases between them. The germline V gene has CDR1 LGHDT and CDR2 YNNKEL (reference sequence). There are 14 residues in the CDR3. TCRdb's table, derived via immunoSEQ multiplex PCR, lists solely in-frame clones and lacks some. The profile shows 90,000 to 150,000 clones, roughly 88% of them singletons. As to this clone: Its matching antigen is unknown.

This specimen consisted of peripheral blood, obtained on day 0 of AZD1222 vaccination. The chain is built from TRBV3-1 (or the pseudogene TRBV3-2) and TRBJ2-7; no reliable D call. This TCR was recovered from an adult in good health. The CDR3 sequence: CASSQATGISEQYF. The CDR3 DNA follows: TGTGCCAGCAGCCAAGCCACCGGTATAAGCGAGCAGTACTTC.